The 18 T cell receptor beta chains reported below all come from one sample, sequenced in a study of response to subunit inactivated influenza vaccine. One entry per CDR3 protein results from TCRdb running MiXCR on the RT-PCR reads. The profile shows 700,000 to 900,000 distinct CDR3 sequences, around 20% of them singletons. Sequences were derived from PBMCs from blood, sampled more than 4 days after vaccination. All receptors come from a man in his fifties who received an inactivated influenza vaccine.

This chain connects TRBV27 to TRBJ2-1; D is unresolved. There are 15 residues in the CDR3. CDR1 and CDR2 from the germline V gene are MNHEY and SMNVEV (reference sequence). Trimming took 5 bases from V and 1 from J, leaving 12 bases between them. CDR3 region: CASSPFSASYNEQFF. In nucleotides, the CDR3 is TGTGCCAGCAGTCCGTTTTCGGCGTCCTACAATGAGCAGTTCTTC.

The count of this clonotype is one. The chain has TRBV30 and TRBJ2-5; 10 bases are a match to TRBD2. Trimming removed 0 bases from V and 4 bases from J; junction bases left unmatched: 5. The germline gives CDR1 GTSNPN, CDR2 SVGIG (reference sequence). CDR3 length: 15 residues. This chain's CDR3 is CAWSVGAGGRETQYF. CDR3 sequence (DNA): TGTGCCTGGAGTGTAGGAGCGGGGGGGCGAGAGACCCAGTACTTC.

This rearrangement joins TRBV5-1 to TRBJ2-1; maybe TRBD1 (5 bases). The CDR3 is 14 amino acids. In germline, CDR1 is SGHRS, CDR2 YFSETQ. The V gene lost 7 bases and the J gene lost 3 bases, with 14 bases spanning the gap. CDR3 sequence: CASGAWRNYNEQFF. The DNA for the CDR3 is TGCGCCAGCGGGGCCTGGCGTAACTACAATGAGCAGTTCTTC.

This clonotype has a handful of counts. The chain joins TRBV7-9 to TRBJ1-1; D gene uncertain. V lost 4 bases and J 0 bases, leaving 9 bases between the germline ends. This CDR3 has 14 amino acids. Germline CDR1 reads SEHNR; CDR2 reads FQNEAQ (reference sequence). The CDR3 is CASSWTRMNTEAFF. CDR3 DNA sequence: TGTGCCAGCAGCTGGACCCGCATGAACACTGAAGCTTTCTTT.

This clonotype was observed a handful of times. The genes are TRBV12-3 or TRBV12-4 and TRBJ2-2, with TRBD2 matching 7 bases. The trim removed 5 bases at V and 0 bases at J, leaving 6 bases unmatched. This CDR3 comprises 16 residues. CDR3 nucleotides: TGTGCCAGCAGTCCTTGGGGGGGGACGAACACCGGGGAGCTGTTTTTT. This gives the protein CASSPWGGTNTGELFF.

This clonotype has a handful of counts. The gene calls are TRBV25-1 and TRBJ2-2, with D uncertain. CDR3 length: 13 residues. V dropped 7 bases and J dropped 5 bases, with 11 bases sitting between them. CDR1 is MGHDK, CDR2 SYGVNS, per germline. DNA for the CDR3: TGTGCCAGCATAGAGGCCGCAACCGGGGAGCTGTTTTTT. Protein sequence: CASIEAATGELFF.

This clonotype occurred a few times. The rearrangement links TRBV7-9 to TRBJ2-5, with D possibly being TRBD1 (5 bases). V gave up 1 base and J gave up 3 bases, with 12 bases separating them. The CDR3 covers 15 residues. Germline values: CDR1 SEHNR, CDR2 FQNEAQ (reference sequence). The CDR3, as DNA: TGTGCCAGCAGCTTAGGTCCAGGGATGGAAGAGACCCAGTACTTC. This translates into CASSLGPGMEETQYF.

The sample holds a few counts of this clonotype. The V gene is TRBV20-1, the J gene TRBJ2-3; 8 bases match TRBD1. CDR3 size: 14 residues. V lost 5 bases, J lost 1 base, and 5 bases stayed unmatched. Germline V gene lookup returns CDR1 DFQATT and CDR2 SNEGSKA (reference sequence). This chain's CDR3 is CSAGPTGGTDTQYF. CDR3 sequence (DNA): TGCAGTGCTGGACCGACAGGGGGCACAGATACGCAGTATTTT.

This clonotype has more than one count but fewer than ten. CDR3 amino acids: CASSVVGEGSPDTQYF. In DNA form, the CDR3 reads TGTGCCAGCAGCGTAGTGGGCGAGGGGAGCCCAGATACGCAGTATTTT. The genes are TRBV9 and TRBJ2-3; D is tentatively TRBD1 or TRBD2 (5 bases each). Germline CDR1 SGDLS, CDR2 YYNGEE. The V gene lost 0 bases and the J gene lost 4 bases, with 15 bases spanning the gap. The CDR3 extends over 16 amino acids.

This clonotype was seen more than once but under ten times. The chain links TRBV5-1 to TRBJ1-6; TRBD1 might be the D (6 bases). The CDR3 length is 14 residues. The germline V and J ends were trimmed by 5 bases and 6 bases, with 12 bases remaining between them. Germline V CDR1 and CDR2: SGHRS, YFSETQ. This CDR3 reads CASSGGAGNSPLHF. CDR3 in DNA: TGCGCCAGCAGTGGGGGGGCTGGTAATTCACCCCTCCACTTT.

In this sample, this clonotype turned up a few times. DNA for the CDR3: TGTGCCAGCACAATGGCCGGGGGGTCTAGCACAGATACGCAGTATTTT. This gives the protein CASTMAGGSSTDTQYF. The V and J genes are TRBV28 and TRBJ2-3; 7 nucleotides line up with TRBD2. J gave up 0 bases and V 7 bases, and 10 bases lay outside the gene matches. CDR1 and CDR2 from the germline V gene are MDHEN and SYDVKM. The CDR3 covers 16 residues.

This clonotype was observed many times. The chain joins TRBV6-2 or TRBV6-3 to TRBJ2-2, with D hard to call. This CDR3 is 13 amino acids long. Looked up from germline, CDR1 is MNHEY and CDR2 is SVGEGT. V was shortened by 1 base and J by 6 bases, with 6 bases between the two germline ends. The CDR3 DNA follows: TGTGCCAGCAGTTACTTCGAATCCGGGGAGCTGTTTTTT. It specifies CASSYFESGELFF.

The chain links TRBV6-5 to TRBJ2-5; the match to TRBD1 covers 8 bases. Germline values: CDR1 MNHEY, CDR2 SVGAGI. V dropped 4 bases and J dropped 5; count of bases not matched to a gene: 3. The CDR3 is 13 residues long. CDR3 nucleotide sequence: TGTGCCAGCAGTTGGACAGGGAGGGAGACCCAGTACTTC. Amino acids: CASSWTGRETQYF.

About this clonotype itself: The junction does not match germline at one end; this may be a read error. The chain has TRBV5-5 and TRBJ2-5; tentatively, D is TRBD2 (5 bases). The germline CDR1 and CDR2 sequences are SGHKS and YYEKEE (reference sequence). The CDR3 has 14 residues. CDR3 residues: CASSLEVPGSAQHF. CDR3 bases: TGTGCCAGCAGCTTGGAAGTGCCGGGGAGCGCCCAACACTTC.

This clonotype was observed a handful of times. The chain carries TRBV6-2 or TRBV6-3 and TRBJ1-1; 7 positions agree with TRBD1. Per germline, CDR1 MNHEY and CDR2 SVGEGT. The CDR3 totals 14 residues. V dropped 5 bases and J dropped 4; count of bases not matched to a gene: 7. The CDR3, as DNA: TGTGCCAGCAGTCCAGACAGGGCGAGCACTGAAGCTTTCTTT. Translating it yields CASSPDRASTEAFF.

This chain joins TRBV29-1 and TRBJ2-3; D remains ambiguous. Per the germline V gene, CDR1 is SQVTM and CDR2 is ANQGSEA. The length of the CDR3 is 13 residues. The CDR3 bases are TGCGGGTTTGTGCAGCCTCTCACAGATACGCAGTATTTT. The encoded protein is CGFVQPLTDTQYF.

This clonotype was detected a few times. The CDR3 here is CATSGQRGGELFF. CDR3 in DNA: TGTGCCACCTCGGGTCAAAGGGGCGGGGAGCTGTTTTTT. The chain links TRBV15 to TRBJ2-2; possibly TRBD1 for D (5 bases). This CDR3 spans 13 amino acids. The V end was cut by 8 bases, the J end by 7 bases, with 14 bases between. Germline values: CDR1 LNHNV, CDR2 YYDKDF (reference sequence).

The CDR3 DNA sequence: TGTGCCAGCAGCTTAGAGTCAGGGACTGAAGCTTTCTTT. Amino acids: CASSLESGTEAFF. The chain couples TRBV7-9 to TRBJ1-1, with a weak D call TRBD1 (5 bases). Looked up from germline, CDR1 is SEHNR and CDR2 is FQNEAQ (reference sequence). Trimming pared 1 base from V and 5 bases from J, leaving 8 bases between. The CDR3 loop spans 13 amino acids.